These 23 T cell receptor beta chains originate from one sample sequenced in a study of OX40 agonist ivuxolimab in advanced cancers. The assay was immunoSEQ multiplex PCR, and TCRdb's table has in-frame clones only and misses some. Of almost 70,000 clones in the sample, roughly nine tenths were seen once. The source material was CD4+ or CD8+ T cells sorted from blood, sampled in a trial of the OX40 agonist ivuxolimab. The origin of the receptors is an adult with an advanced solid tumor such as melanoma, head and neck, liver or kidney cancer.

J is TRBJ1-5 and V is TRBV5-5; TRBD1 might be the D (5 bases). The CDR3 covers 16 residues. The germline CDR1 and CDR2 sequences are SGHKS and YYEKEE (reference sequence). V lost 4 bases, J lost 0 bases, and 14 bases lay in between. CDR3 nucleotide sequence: TGTGCCAGCAGCAAAGAGACAGACAATAGCAATCAGCCCCAGCATTTT. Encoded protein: CASSKETDNSNQPQHF.

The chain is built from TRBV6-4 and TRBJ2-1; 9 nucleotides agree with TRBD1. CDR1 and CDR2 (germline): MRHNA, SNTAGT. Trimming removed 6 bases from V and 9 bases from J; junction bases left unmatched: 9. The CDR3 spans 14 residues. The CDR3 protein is CASRATQGATEQFF. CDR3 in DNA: TGTGCCAGCAGGGCAACACAGGGGGCGACTGAGCAGTTCTTC.

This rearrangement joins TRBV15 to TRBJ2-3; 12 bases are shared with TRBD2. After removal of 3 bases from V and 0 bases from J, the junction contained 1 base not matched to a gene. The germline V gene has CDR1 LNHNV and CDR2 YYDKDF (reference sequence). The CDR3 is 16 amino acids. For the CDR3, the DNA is TGTGCCACCAGCAGGGGGACTAGCGGGAGCACAGATACGCAGTATTTT. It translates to CATSRGTSGSTDTQYF.

For the CDR3, the DNA is TGTGCCAGTAGTATAGTCACCACCTCTGGGGCCAACGTCCTGACTTTC. It yields the protein CASSIVTTSGANVLTF. The chain combines TRBV19 with TRBJ2-6, with D hard to call. CDR3 length: 16 residues. V lost 1 base to trimming and J lost 0 bases, with 7 bases between them. CDR1 is LNHDA and CDR2 is SQIVND in the germline V gene (reference sequence).

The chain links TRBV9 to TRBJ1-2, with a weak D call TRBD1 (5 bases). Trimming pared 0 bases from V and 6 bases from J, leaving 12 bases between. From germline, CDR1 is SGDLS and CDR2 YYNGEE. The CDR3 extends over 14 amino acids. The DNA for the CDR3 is TGTGCCAGCAGCGTAGTCCCGTCAGGGAATGGCTACACCTTC. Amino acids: CASSVVPSGNGYTF.

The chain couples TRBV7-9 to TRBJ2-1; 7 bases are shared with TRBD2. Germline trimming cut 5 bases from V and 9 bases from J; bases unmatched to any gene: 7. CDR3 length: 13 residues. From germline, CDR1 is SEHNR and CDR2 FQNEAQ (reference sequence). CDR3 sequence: CASSPGGWGEQFF. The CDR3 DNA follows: TGTGCCAGCAGCCCCGGGGGGTGGGGTGAGCAGTTCTTC.

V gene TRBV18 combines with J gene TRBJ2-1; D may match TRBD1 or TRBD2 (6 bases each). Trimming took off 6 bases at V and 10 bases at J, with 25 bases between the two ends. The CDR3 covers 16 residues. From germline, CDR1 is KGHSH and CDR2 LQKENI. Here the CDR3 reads CASSNKIPTGAGEQFF. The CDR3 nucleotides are TGTGCCAGCTCGAACAAAATACCAACGGGGGCTGGGGAGCAGTTCTTC.

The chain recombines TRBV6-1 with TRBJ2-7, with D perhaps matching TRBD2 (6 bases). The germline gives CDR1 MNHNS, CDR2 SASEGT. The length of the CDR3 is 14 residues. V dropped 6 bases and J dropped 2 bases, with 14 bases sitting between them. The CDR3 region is CASSSGTGTYEQYF. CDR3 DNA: TGTGCCAGCAGCTCCGGGACTGGAACCTACGAGCAGTACTTC.

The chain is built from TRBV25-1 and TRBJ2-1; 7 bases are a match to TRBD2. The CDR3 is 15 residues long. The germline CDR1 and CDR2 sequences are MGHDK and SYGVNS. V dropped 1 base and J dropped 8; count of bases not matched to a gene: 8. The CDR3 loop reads CASSEWGGSNHEQFF. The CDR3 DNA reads TGTGCCAGCAGTGAATGGGGCGGGAGCAACCATGAGCAGTTCTTC.

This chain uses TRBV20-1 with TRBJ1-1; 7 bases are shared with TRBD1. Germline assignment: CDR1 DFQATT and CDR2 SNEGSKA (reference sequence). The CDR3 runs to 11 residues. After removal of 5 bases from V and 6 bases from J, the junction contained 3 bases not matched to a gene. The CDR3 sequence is CSAGGTAEAFF. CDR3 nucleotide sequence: TGCAGTGCTGGCGGGACAGCTGAAGCTTTCTTT.

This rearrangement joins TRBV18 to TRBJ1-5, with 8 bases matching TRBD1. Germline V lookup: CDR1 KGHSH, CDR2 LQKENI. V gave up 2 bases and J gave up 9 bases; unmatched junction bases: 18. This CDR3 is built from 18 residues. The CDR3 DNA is TGTGCCAGCTCACCATTAGGGACAGGCCTGGGAGGGGGTCTGCCCCAGCATTTT. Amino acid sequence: CASSPLGTGLGGGLPQHF.

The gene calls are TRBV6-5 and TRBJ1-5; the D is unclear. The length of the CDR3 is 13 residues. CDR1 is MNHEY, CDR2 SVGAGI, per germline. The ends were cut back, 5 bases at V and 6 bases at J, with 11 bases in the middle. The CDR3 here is CASSPLRGQPQHF. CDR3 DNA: TGTGCCAGCAGTCCCCTGAGAGGTCAGCCCCAGCATTTT.

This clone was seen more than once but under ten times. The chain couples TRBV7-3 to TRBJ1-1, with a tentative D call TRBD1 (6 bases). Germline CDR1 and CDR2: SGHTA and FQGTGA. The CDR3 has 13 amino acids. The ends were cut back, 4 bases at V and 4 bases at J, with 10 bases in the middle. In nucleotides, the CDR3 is TGTGCCAGCAGCTCCCAGGGGACCACTGAAGCTTTCTTT. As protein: CASSSQGTTEAFF.

The chain's CDR3 is CASSGTKRVGSNYGYTF. The CDR3 DNA is TGTGCCAGCAGCGGAACGAAGAGGGTTGGCAGTAACTATGGCTACACCTTC. The gene calls are TRBV7-8 and TRBJ1-2; D gene unclear. Trimming removed 5 bases from V and 1 base from J, with 20 bases in between. Per germline, CDR1 SGHVS and CDR2 FQNEAQ. This CDR3 contains 17 residues.

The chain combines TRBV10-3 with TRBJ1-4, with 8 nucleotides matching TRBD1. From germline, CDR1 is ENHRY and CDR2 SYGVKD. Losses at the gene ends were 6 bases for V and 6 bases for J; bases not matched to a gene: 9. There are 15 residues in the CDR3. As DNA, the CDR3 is TGTGCCATCAGGAAGGGACAGGACGATGATGAAAAACTGTTTTTT. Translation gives CAIRKGQDDDEKLFF.

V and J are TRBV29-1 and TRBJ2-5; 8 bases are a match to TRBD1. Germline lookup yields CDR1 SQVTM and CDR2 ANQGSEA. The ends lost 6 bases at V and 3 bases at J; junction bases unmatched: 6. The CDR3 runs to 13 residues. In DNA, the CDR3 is TGCAGCGTGGACAGGGTGCAGGAAGAGACCCAGTACTTC. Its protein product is CSVDRVQEETQYF.

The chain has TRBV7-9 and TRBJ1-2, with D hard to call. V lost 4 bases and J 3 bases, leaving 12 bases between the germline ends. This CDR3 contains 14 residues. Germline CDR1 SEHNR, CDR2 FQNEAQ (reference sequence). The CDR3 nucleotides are TGTGCCAGCAGCTCCGCCTGGTCCGACTATGGCTACACCTTC. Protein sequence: CASSSAWSDYGYTF.

The CDR3 here is CASGEGQGAFTEAFF. CDR3 DNA sequence: TGTGCCAGTGGGGAGGGACAGGGGGCCTTCACTGAAGCTTTCTTT. The V and J genes are TRBV19 and TRBJ1-1, with 12 bases matching TRBD1. CDR3 size: 15 residues. The V gene's germline CDR1 is LNHDA and CDR2 SQIVND (reference sequence). The ends lost 8 bases at V and 4 bases at J; junction bases unmatched: 8.

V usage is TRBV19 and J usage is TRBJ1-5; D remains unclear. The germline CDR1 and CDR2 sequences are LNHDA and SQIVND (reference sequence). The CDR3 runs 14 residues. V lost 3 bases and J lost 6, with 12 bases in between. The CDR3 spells CASSIVEGGQPQHF. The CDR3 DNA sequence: TGTGCCAGTAGTATTGTAGAGGGTGGTCAGCCCCAGCATTTT.

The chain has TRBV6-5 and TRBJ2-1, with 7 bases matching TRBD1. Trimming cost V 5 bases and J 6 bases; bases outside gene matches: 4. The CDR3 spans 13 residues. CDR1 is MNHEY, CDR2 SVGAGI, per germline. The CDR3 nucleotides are TGTGCCAGCAGTATACAGGGGATCAATGAGCAGTTCTTC. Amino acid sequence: CASSIQGINEQFF.

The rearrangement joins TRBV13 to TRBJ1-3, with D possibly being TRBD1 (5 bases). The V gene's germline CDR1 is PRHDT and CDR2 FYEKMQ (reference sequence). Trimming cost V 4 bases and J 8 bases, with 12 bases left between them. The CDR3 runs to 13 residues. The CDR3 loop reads CASSSTRGHTIYF. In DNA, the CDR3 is TGTGCCAGCAGCTCGACTAGGGGTCACACCATATATTTT.

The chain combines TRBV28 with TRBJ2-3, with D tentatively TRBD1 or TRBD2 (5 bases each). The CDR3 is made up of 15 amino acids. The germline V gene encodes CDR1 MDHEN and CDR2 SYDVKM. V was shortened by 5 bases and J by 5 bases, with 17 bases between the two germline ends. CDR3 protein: CASSTRDPKGDTQYF. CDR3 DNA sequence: TGTGCCAGCAGTACCCGGGACCCTAAAGGAGATACGCAGTATTTT.

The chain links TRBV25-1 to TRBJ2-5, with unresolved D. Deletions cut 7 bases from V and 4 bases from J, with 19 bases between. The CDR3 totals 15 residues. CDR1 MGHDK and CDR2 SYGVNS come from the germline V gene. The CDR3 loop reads CASMGDLSRRETQYF. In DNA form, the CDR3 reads TGTGCCAGCATGGGCGATCTATCCAGGCGAGAGACCCAGTACTTC.